This entry describes one TCR beta chain. The antigen is unknown. This sample was taken from a study of T-cell reconstitution after alpha-beta-depleted transplantation in children. Regarding the study as a whole: Certain patients had high TCRbeta diversity at day 60, and it came from recipient T cells and thymic progenitors that survived.

The CDR3 consists of 16 residues. Trimming left V 0 bases short and J 4 bases short, with 18 bases between. Germline loops: CDR1 DFQATT, CDR2 SNEGSKA (reference sequence). Unique molecular identifiers tagged the TCRbeta library. In TCRdb, the PCR reads were re-called with MiXCR into one record per CDR3 protein. The data contain 610,000 or so distinct CDR3 sequences, about a quarter of them singletons. The sequences come from PBMCs, collected before TCRalphabeta/CD19-depleted stem cell transplant. The chain couples TRBV20-1 to TRBJ2-5; tentatively, D is TRBD1 or TRBD2 (5 bases each). The source of this sequence is a boy in the first two years of life with Wiskott-Aldrich syndrome, due to receive a stem cell transplant. This CDR3 is CSARDPGNGAGETQYF. Here the CDR3 DNA reads TGCAGTGCTAGAGATCCGGGGAATGGGGCGGGAGAGACCCAGTACTTC.